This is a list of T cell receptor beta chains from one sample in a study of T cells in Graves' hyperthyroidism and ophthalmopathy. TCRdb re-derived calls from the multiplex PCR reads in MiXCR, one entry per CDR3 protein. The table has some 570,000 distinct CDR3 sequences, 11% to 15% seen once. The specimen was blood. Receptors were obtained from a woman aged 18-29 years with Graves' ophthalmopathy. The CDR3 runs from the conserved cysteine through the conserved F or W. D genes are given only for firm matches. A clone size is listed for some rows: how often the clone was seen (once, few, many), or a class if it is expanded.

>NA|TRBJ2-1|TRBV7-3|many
CASSTDSNYNEQFF
TGTGCCAGCAGCACGGACTCGAACTACAATGAGCAGTTCTTC
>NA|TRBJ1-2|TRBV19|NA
CASSIGARYGYTF
TGTGCCAGTAGTATCGGGGCTCGCTATGGCTACACCTTC
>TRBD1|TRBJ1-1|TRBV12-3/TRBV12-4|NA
CASSPAGTGNTEAFF
TGTGCCAGCAGTCCAGCCGGGACAGGGAACACTGAAGCTTTCTTT
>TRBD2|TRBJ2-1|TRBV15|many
CATSRTNPSGRADEQFF
TGTGCCACCAGCAGAACTAATCCTAGCGGGAGGGCCGATGAGCAGTTCTTC
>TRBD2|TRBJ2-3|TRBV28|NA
CASRGTSGRASTDTQYF
TGTGCCAGCAGGGGGACTAGCGGGAGGGCGAGCACAGATACGCAGTATTTT
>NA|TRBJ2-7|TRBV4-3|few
CASSPGSGDEQYF
TGCGCCAGCAGTCCGGGATCCGGGGACGAGCAGTACTTC
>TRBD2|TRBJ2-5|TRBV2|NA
CASSEALRGDRLYF
TGTGCCAGCAGTGAAGCGCTTCGGGGGGACCGACTTTACTTC
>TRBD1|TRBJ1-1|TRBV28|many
CASSLVGQGGNTEAFF
TGTGCCAGCAGTTTGGTTGGACAGGGAGGGAACACTGAAGCTTTCTTT
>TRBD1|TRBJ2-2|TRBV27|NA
CASSPRQGVTGELFF
TGTGCCAGCAGTCCCCGACAGGGTGTCACCGGGGAGCTGTTTTTT
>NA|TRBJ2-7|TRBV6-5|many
CASSYSLGLERGAGQYF
TGTGCCAGCAGTTACTCTTTAGGTCTAGAGAGGGGTGCGGGGCAGTACTTC
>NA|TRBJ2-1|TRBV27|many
CASSFLAEETYNEQFF
TGTGCCAGCAGTTTCTTGGCCGAGGAGACCTACAATGAGCAGTTCTTC
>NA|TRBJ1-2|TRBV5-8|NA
CASSLSLRVYGYTF
TGTGCCAGCAGCTTGTCTCTTCGGGTGTATGGCTACACCTTC
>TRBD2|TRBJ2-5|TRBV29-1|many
CSFPGTSGRRETQYF
TGCAGCTTCCCTGGGACTAGCGGGAGAAGGGAGACCCAGTACTTC
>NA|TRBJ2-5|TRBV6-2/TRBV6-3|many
CASSTASIETQYF
TGTGCCAGCAGTACCGCTAGCATCGAGACCCAGTACTTC
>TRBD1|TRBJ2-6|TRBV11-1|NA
CASRRGTGRSSGANVPTF
TGTGCCAGCAGACGTGGGACAGGGCGAAGCTCTGGGGCCAACGTCCCGACTTTC
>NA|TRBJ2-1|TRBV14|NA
CASSQALSGNEQFF
TGTGCCAGCAGCCAAGCCCTCTCCGGGAATGAGCAGTTCTTC
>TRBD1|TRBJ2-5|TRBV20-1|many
CSARDRGWSETQYF
TGCAGCGCTAGGGACAGGGGGTGGTCAGAGACCCAGTACTTC
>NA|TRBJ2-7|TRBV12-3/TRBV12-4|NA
CASSLARGAGDSYEQYF
TGTGCCAGCAGTTTAGCCCGGGGGGCGGGAGATAGCTACGAGCAGTACTTC
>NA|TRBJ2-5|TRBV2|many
CASKILGSQETQYF
TGTGCCAGCAAGATCTTGGGCAGCCAAGAGACCCAGTACTTC
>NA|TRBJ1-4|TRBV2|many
CASKGTATNEKLFF
TGTGCCAGCAAGGGGACGGCAACTAATGAAAAACTGTTTTTT
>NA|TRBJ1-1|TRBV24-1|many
CATSSDPNTEAFF
TGTGCCACCAGTTCGGACCCGAACACTGAAGCTTTCTTT
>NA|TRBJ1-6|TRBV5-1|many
CASSEVSGAQFSLHF
TGCGCCAGCAGCGAGGTGTCTGGGGCCCAGTTTTCCCTCCACTTT
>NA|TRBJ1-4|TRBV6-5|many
CASSYSGGPGEKLFF
TGTGCCAGCAGTTACTCGGGAGGGCCAGGTGAAAAACTGTTTTTT
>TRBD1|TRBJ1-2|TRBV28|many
CASSPVQGGYTF
TGTGCCAGCAGTCCGGTACAGGGGGGCTACACCTTC
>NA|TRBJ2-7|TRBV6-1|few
CASSEPGHSYEQYF
TGTGCCAGCAGTGAACCGGGACACTCCTACGAGCAGTACTTC
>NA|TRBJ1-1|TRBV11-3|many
CASSLDRHRMNTEAFF
TGTGCCAGCAGCCTCGACAGACACCGAATGAACACTGAAGCTTTCTTT
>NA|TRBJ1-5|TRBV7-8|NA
CASSLDRVRQPQHF
TGTGCCAGCAGCTTAGATCGGGTACGGCAGCCCCAGCATTTT
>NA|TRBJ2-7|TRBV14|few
CASSLREFRHEQYF
TGTGCCAGCAGCCTACGGGAGTTTCGCCACGAGCAGTACTTC
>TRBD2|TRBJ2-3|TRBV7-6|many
CASSPRRASGTTDTQYF
TGTGCCAGCAGCCCCCGGAGGGCTAGCGGGACCACAGATACGCAGTATTTT
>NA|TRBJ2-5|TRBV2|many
CASSDQLEGYQETQYF
TGTGCCAGCAGTGATCAACTAGAGGGGTACCAAGAGACCCAGTACTTC
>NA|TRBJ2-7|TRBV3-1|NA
CASSQRTGEGYGQYF
TGTGCCAGCAGCCAACGAACAGGGGAGGGTTACGGGCAGTACTTC
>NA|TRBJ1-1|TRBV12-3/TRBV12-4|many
CASSLQIRNTEAFF
TGTGCCAGCAGTCTACAGATAAGGAACACTGAAGCTTTCTTT
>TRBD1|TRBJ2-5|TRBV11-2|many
CASSRDRVAETQYF
TGTGCCAGCAGCCGGGACAGGGTAGCGGAGACCCAGTACTTC
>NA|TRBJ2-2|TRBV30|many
CAWSHRPTGELFF
TGTGCCTGGAGTCACAGACCAACCGGGGAGCTGTTTTTT
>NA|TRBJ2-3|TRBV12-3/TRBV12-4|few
CASSLGERGPDTQYF
TGTGCCAGCAGTTTAGGGGAGAGGGGACCAGATACGCAGTATTTT